This T cell receptor (beta chain) stems from a study of blood T cell repertoires in COVID-19. Study-wide context: COVID-19 samples, acute and convalescent, were from the United States, Italy and Spain.

Germline assignment: CDR1 MNHEY and CDR2 SMNVEV (reference sequence). With 8 bases removed from V and 15 bases from J, the gap between germline ends came to 26 bases. The CDR3 covers 14 residues. The data were produced by immunoSEQ multiplex PCR, yet TCRdb's version contains in-frame clones alone and is incomplete. The profile covers about 74,000 clones, with approximately 86% appearing a single time and 1.5% to 2.5% taken by the ten largest. Sequencing was carried out using peripheral blood. This chain links TRBV27 with TRBJ2-1; D is perhaps TRBD2 (6 bases). The sequence derives from a woman older than 75 with active or convalescent COVID-19. This chain's CDR3 is CASSPWSGGSERFF. CDR3 bases: TGTGCCAGCTCACCGTGGAGTGGAGGGAGCGAAAGGTTCTTC.